This T cell receptor (beta chain) derives from a study of T cells in Graves' hyperthyroidism and ophthalmopathy. Broader study findings: In the blood, most expanded thyroid clonotypes above 0.001 appeared as well.

The cohort's ophthalmopathy patients, a group with duration under 3 months, had a Clinical Activity Score of at least 3 and a NOSPECS grade of at least 4. The CDR3 totals 12 residues. The V end was cut by 4 bases, the J end by 2 bases, with 5 bases between. Germline V gene data show CDR1 as MGHDK and CDR2 as SYGVNS. This clonotype was detected a few times. Its antigen remains unknown. Authors of the study amplified TCR beta CDR3 regions from RNA transcripts. A set of HTBI primers served as the primers for a first-round RT-PCR of the TCR CDR3. One entry per CDR3 protein, called by TCRdb with MiXCR from the multiplex PCR reads. The table shows hundreds of thousands of distinct CDR3 sequences, with 16% occurring only once.

This chain connects TRBV25-1 to TRBJ1-2; no definite D call. This TCR was sampled from a woman aged 40 to 49 with Graves' ophthalmopathy. Input material: blood. The CDR3 region has the DNA TGTGCCAGCAGTGGCAGGAACTATGGCTACACCTTC. Translated, it gives CASSGRNYGYTF.